A single sample gave rise to the 18 T cell receptor beta chains below, sequenced in a study of vaccination effects on CD4 cells after COVID-19. Their antigens are not known. A roughly ten-day culture period preceded the isolation of CD4+ T cells. Two-dose BNT162b2 or mRNA-1273 vaccination was given to participants. Clones were sequenced by immunoSEQ multiplex PCR, and TCRdb holds only the in-frame ones, with some missing. The data show 7,500 to 10,000 clones, with about 80% seen just once and 10% to 12% held by the top ten. The specimen comprised CD4+ T cells from PBMCs cultured without peptide, sampled after COVID-19 vaccination. All receptors come from a human donor who received a COVID-19 vaccine.

This clone turned up a few times. The chain recombines TRBV21-1 with TRBJ1-2. TRBV21-1 is annotated as a pseudogene. The CDR3 contains 16 residues. CDR3 residues: CASSKISYGRNYGYTF. DNA of the CDR3: TGTGCCAGCAGCAAAATTTCGTACGGCAGAAACTATGGCTACACCTTC.

In its sample, this clone was seen once. The rearrangement uses TRBV6-2 or TRBV6-3 and TRBJ2-1; D is possibly TRBD1 or TRBD2 (6 bases each). In germline, CDR1 is MNHEY, CDR2 SVGEGT. The V gene lost 0 bases and the J gene lost 0 bases, with 9 bases spanning the gap. The CDR3 sequence is 16 residues long. The CDR3, as DNA: TGTGCCAGCAGTTACTCGAGGGGGGCCTCCTACAATGAGCAGTTCTTC. Translated: CASSYSRGASYNEQFF.

This chain connects TRBV6-5 to TRBJ1-1; D perhaps matches TRBD1 (5 bases). The germline V and J ends were trimmed by 8 bases and 0 bases, with 13 bases remaining between them. Germline CDR1 MNHEY, CDR2 SVGAGI. This CDR3 is built from 14 residues. CDR3 sequence: CASSIGGVNTEAFF. CDR3 nucleotides: TGTGCCAGCTCGATCGGGGGGGTGAACACTGAAGCTTTCTTT.

The gene calls are TRBV27 and TRBJ2-1, with TRBD2 matching over 11 bases. The CDR3 contains 14 residues. Losses at the gene ends were 7 bases for V and 11 bases for J; bases not matched to a gene: 10. Germline CDR1 MNHEY, CDR2 SMNVEV (reference sequence). CDR3 nucleotides: TGTGCCAGCACCCTAGCGGGAGGTACCGGGAAGCAGTTCTTC. It yields the protein CASTLAGGTGKQFF.

J is TRBJ1-2 and V is TRBV30, with D hard to call. Looked up from germline, CDR1 is GTSNPN and CDR2 is SVGIG (reference sequence). Trimming took 3 bases from V and 4 from J, leaving 12 bases between them. This CDR3 region has 13 residues. As DNA, the CDR3 is TGTGCCTGGAGGGAAGGGCCGAGCTATGGCTACACCTTC. It encodes CAWREGPSYGYTF.

This clone was seen a handful of times. The CDR3 loop is CSVRQGNSPLHF. The CDR3 DNA follows: TGCAGCGTTCGACAGGGAAATTCACCCCTCCACTTT. This rearrangement joins TRBV29-1 to TRBJ1-6; 7 nucleotides agree with TRBD1. Per germline, CDR1 SQVTM and CDR2 ANQGSEA. J was trimmed by 7 bases and V by 5 bases; bases with no gene match: 2. This CDR3 has 12 amino acids.

The chain joins TRBV15 to TRBJ2-7, with D possibly called TRBD1 or TRBD2 (5 bases each). Germline values: CDR1 LNHNV, CDR2 YYDKDF (reference sequence). The CDR3 sequence is 15 residues long. Trimming took 6 bases from V and 6 from J, leaving 21 bases between them. The CDR3 DNA reads TGTGCCACCAGGGCTCAGACCGGGGATAGGGGCGAGCAGTACTTC. Residues: CATRAQTGDRGEQYF.

The rearrangement joins TRBV6-2 or TRBV6-3 to TRBJ1-1; D perhaps matches TRBD1 (5 bases). The germline CDR1 and CDR2 sequences are MNHEY and SVGEGT. The CDR3 has 15 amino acids. Trimming left V 4 bases short and J 1 base short, with 13 bases between. CDR3 residues: CASSWDLGENTEAFF. The CDR3 DNA is TGTGCCAGCAGTTGGGATTTAGGGGAGAACACTGAAGCTTTCTTT.

The genes are TRBV14 and TRBJ2-7; D is unresolved. V was trimmed by 3 bases and J by 0 bases, leaving 9 bases between them. Germline CDR1 reads SGHDN; CDR2 reads FVKESK. This CDR3 region has 14 residues. CDR3 region: CASSHTLNSYEQYF. CDR3 nucleotides: TGTGCCAGCAGCCATACCCTGAACTCCTACGAGCAGTACTTC.

The V and J genes are TRBV10-3 and TRBJ1-5; D is ambiguous. CDR3 length: 13 residues. Germline V lookup: CDR1 ENHRY, CDR2 SYGVKD. Trimming took off 0 bases at V and 5 bases at J, with 5 bases between the two ends. The DNA for the CDR3 is TGTGCCATCAGTGAGTCCCAGGATCAGCCCCAGCATTTT. It encodes CAISESQDQPQHF.

This clone was found a few times. The chain uses TRBV6-5 and TRBJ2-1; 9 bases match TRBD1. The trim removed 2 bases at V and 1 base at J, leaving 3 bases unmatched. CDR1 MNHEY and CDR2 SVGAGI come from the germline V gene. The CDR3 contains 16 residues. CDR3 loop: CASSYVQGASYNEQFF. CDR3 sequence (DNA): TGTGCCAGCAGTTACGTACAGGGGGCATCCTACAATGAGCAGTTCTTC.

This clone was counted between two and nine times. The chain carries TRBV2 and TRBJ1-2; no reliable D call. The CDR3 is made up of 13 amino acids. Trimming shortened V by 0 bases and J by 11 bases, and 13 bases separated the two germline ends. In germline, CDR1 is SNHLY, CDR2 FYNNEI. The DNA for the CDR3 is TGTGCCAGCAGTGAAGCGCGGAATCTGGGGTACACCTTC. Translating it yields CASSEARNLGYTF.

The chain carries TRBV3-1 (or the pseudogene TRBV3-2) and TRBJ2-6; D remains ambiguous. The CDR3 is 16 amino acids. Germline lookup yields CDR1 LGHDT and CDR2 YNNKEL (reference sequence). Trimming took 4 bases from V and 2 from J, leaving 12 bases between them. The CDR3 sequence is CASSPLLRAGANVLTF. The CDR3 DNA reads as TGTGCCAGCAGCCCCCTACTTCGAGCTGGGGCCAACGTCCTGACTTTC.

The CDR3 here is CASSPGLAGTSSYEQYF. The CDR3 DNA is TGTGCCAGCAGCCCGGGACTAGCGGGGACGAGCTCCTACGAGCAGTACTTC. The chain is built from TRBV5-4 and TRBJ2-7; 13 bases match TRBD2. V was clipped by 4 bases and J by 0 bases; unmatched bases: 7. The germline CDR1 and CDR2 sequences are SGHNT and YYREEE (reference sequence). This CDR3 is 17 amino acids long.

This sequence joins TRBV10-3 and TRBJ1-2; the match to TRBD1 covers 9 bases. This CDR3 comprises 15 residues. The V segment lost 1 base and the J segment 2 bases; nucleotides outside the gene matches: 2. Germline V lookup: CDR1 ENHRY, CDR2 SYGVKD. Here the CDR3 DNA reads TGTGCCATCAGTGAGTGGGACAGGGCCAACTATGGCTACACCTTC. This translates into CAISEWDRANYGYTF.

This clone turned up a few times. The chain joins TRBV5-4 to TRBJ1-4; tentatively, D is TRBD1 (6 bases). Germline lookup yields CDR1 SGHNT and CDR2 YYREEE (reference sequence). With 4 bases removed from V and 12 bases from J, the gap between germline ends came to 16 bases. The CDR3 is made up of 13 amino acids. CDR3 protein: CASSNRTVHQLFF. CDR3 in DNA: TGTGCCAGCAGCAACCGGACAGTTCATCAACTGTTTTTT.

The rearrangement links TRBV5-6 to TRBJ1-5; 7 bases agree with TRBD1. CDR3 length equals 12 residues. V shed 2 bases and J 10 bases; nucleotides not matched to a gene: 3. Per germline, CDR1 SGHDT and CDR2 YYEEEE. CDR3 coding DNA: TGTGCCAGCAGCTTACAGGGGAGACCCCAGCATTTT. It specifies CASSLQGRPQHF.

The V gene is TRBV28, the J gene TRBJ2-7; no reliable D call. Trimming shortened V by 6 bases and J by 2 bases, and 14 bases separated the two germline ends. CDR3 length equals 14 residues. The germline V gene has CDR1 MDHEN and CDR2 SYDVKM. CDR3 nucleotides: TGTGCCAGCAGCCGCACCGGGCGGACCTACGAGCAGTACTTC. It specifies CASSRTGRTYEQYF.